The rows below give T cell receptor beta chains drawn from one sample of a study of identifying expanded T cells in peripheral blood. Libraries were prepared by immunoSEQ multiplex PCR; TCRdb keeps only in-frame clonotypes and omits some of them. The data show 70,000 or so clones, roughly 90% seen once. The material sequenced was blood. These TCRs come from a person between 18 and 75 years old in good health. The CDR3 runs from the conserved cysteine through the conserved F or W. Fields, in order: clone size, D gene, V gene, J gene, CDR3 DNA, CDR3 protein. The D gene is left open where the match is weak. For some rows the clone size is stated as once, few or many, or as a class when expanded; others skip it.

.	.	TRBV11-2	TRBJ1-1	TGTGCCAGCAGCTGGGGACAAGCATCTCAAGCTTTCTTT	CASSWGQASQAFF
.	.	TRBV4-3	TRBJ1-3	TGCGCCAGCAGCCAAGATCCGACATCTGGAAACACCATATATTTT	CASSQDPTSGNTIYF
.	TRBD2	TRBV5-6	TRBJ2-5	TGTGCCAGCAGCCGGGGACTAGCGGTGGGAGAGACCCAGTACTTC	CASSRGLAVGETQYF
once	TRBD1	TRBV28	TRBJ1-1	TGTGCCAGCAGTTATCCAGGACAGGGTTTTGATTCGAACACTGAAGCTTTCTTT	CASSYPGQGFDSNTEAFF
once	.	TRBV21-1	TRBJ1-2	TGTGCCAGCAGCATTTTCCGGGACAGGGTTTGTCGCTACACCTTC	CASSIFRDRVCRYTF
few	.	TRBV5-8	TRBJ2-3	TGTGCCAGCAGCTTGGGGGATACGCAGTATTTT	CASSLGDTQYF
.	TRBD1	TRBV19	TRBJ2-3	TGTGCCAGTAGTAGGGACAGAGGGCCAGATACGCAGTATTTT	CASSRDRGPDTQYF
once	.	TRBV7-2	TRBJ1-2	TGTGCCAGCAGCTTAGGAGGGGGAATGGGTGGCTACACCTTC	CASSLGGGMGGYTF
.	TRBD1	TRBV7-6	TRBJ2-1	TGTGCCAGCAGCCTAAAAGGGACAGGGTTTAATGAGCAGTTCTTC	CASSLKGTGFNEQFF
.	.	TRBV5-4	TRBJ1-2	TGTGCCAGCAGCTTGGGGGGTGGCTACACCTTC	CASSLGGGYTF
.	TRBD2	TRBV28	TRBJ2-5	TGTGCCAGCAGTCCACCGTTTGGCGGGAGGGCCTTATACGAGACCCAGTACTTC	CASSPPFGGRALYETQYF